These 9 T cell receptor beta chains were all obtained from the same sample, sequenced in a study of T-cell reconstitution after alpha-beta-depleted transplantation in children. Unique molecular identifiers featured in how the TCRbeta library was prepared. TCRdb re-called the PCR reads through MiXCR, storing one row per CDR3 protein. The sample contains hundreds of thousands of distinct CDR3 sequences, 15% to 20% of which appear only once. Here the sequenced sample was PBMCs, mostly from graft donor cells, taken 360 days after TCRalphabeta/CD19-depleted stem cell transplant. The receptor set was obtained from a male patient aged 2-15 years who had a stem cell transplant for acute lymphoblastic leukemia, so the T cells may come from the graft donor.

The chain joins TRBV20-1 to TRBJ2-3; a possible D gene is TRBD2 (5 bases). CDR3 length: 12 residues. From germline, CDR1 is DFQATT and CDR2 SNEGSKA (reference sequence). V was shortened by 5 bases and J by 5 bases, with 11 bases between the two germline ends. Here the CDR3 reads CSAGELGDTQYF. The CDR3 region has the DNA TGCAGTGCTGGGGAACTAGGAGATACGCAGTATTTT.

This clonotype showed up just a few times. This chain connects TRBV30 to TRBJ2-6, with TRBD1 matching 9 bases. The CDR3 contains 17 residues. The trim removed 3 bases at V and 0 bases at J, leaving 6 bases unmatched. Germline CDR1 GTSNPN, CDR2 SVGIG (reference sequence). CDR3 sequence: CAWSPGTGHSGANVLTF. CDR3 DNA: TGTGCCTGGAGCCCCGGGACAGGGCACTCTGGGGCCAACGTCCTGACTTTC.

The V and J genes are TRBV4-3 and TRBJ2-5; weak D call: TRBD2 (5 bases). Trimming cost V 4 bases and J 7 bases, with 19 bases left between them. The CDR3 runs 15 residues. Germline CDR1 and CDR2: LGHNA and YSLEER. The CDR3 sequence is CASSRTPPWSGTQYF. In DNA, the CDR3 is TGCGCCAGCAGCCGGACTCCACCATGGAGTGGGACCCAGTACTTC.

This chain connects TRBV28 to TRBJ2-4; the D call may be TRBD1 or TRBD2 (6 bases each). Germline V CDR1 and CDR2: MDHEN, SYDVKM. V lost 9 bases and J lost 0, with 24 bases in between. The CDR3 is 18 amino acids. The CDR3 DNA sequence: TGTGCCAGTACCTCCAGCCGAAAGGGGGGATTAGCCAAAAACATTCAGTACTTC. Its translation is CASTSSRKGGLAKNIQYF. The full variable domain, completed using reference TRBV28 and TRBJ2-4, is DVKVTQSSRYLVKRTGEKVFLECVQDMDHENMFWYRQDPGLGLRLIYFSYDVKMKEKGDIPEGYSVSREKKERFSLILESASTNQTSMYLCASTSSRKGGLAKNIQYFGAGTRLSVL.

This clonotype occurred many times. The V gene is TRBV12-3 or TRBV12-4, the J gene TRBJ2-5; no clear D. V was trimmed by 6 bases and J by 5 bases, leaving 10 bases between them. This CDR3 has 12 residues. CDR3 sequence: CASSPLRETQYF. Written as DNA, the CDR3 is TGTGCCAGCAGCCCCTTGCGGGAGACCCAGTACTTC.

The CDR3 coding sequence is TGTGCCAGCAGCCCCTGGGAGCGTTACGAGCAGTACTTC. It translates to CASSPWERYEQYF. This rearrangement joins TRBV4-2 to TRBJ2-7, with D maybe TRBD2 (5 bases). Germline V gene lookup returns CDR1 LGHNA and CDR2 YNFKEQ. The germline V and J ends were trimmed by 4 bases and 4 bases, with 11 bases remaining between them. The CDR3 has 13 residues.

The sample holds many counts of this clonotype. This chain uses TRBV5-1 with TRBJ2-1, with D perhaps matching TRBD1 or TRBD2 (5 bases each). Germline lookup yields CDR1 SGHRS and CDR2 YFSETQ. This CDR3 is 18 amino acids long. The V end lost 4 bases, the J end lost 0 bases, and 20 bases lay between the germline ends. CDR3 coding DNA: TGCGCCAGCAGCCCAACCCGGCATGGGGACGGCTCCTACAATGAGCAGTTCTTC. Its translation is CASSPTRHGDGSYNEQFF. Using reference TRBV5-1 and TRBJ2-1 for the parts outside the CDR3, the full variable domain is KAGVTQTPRYLIKTRGQQVTLSCSPISGHRSVSWYQQTPGQGLQFLFEYFSETQRNKGNFPGRFSGRQFSNSRSEMNVSTLELGDSALYLCASSPTRHGDGSYNEQFFGPGTRLTVL.

This clonotype showed up many times. The V gene is TRBV4-3, the J gene TRBJ2-5; D not certain. V was cut by 2 bases and J by 3 bases, with 7 bases left in between. This CDR3 region has 13 residues. Germline assignment: CDR1 LGHNA and CDR2 YSLEER. The DNA for the CDR3 is TGCGCCAGCAGCCAAAGTACAGAAGAGACCCAGTACTTC. This gives the protein CASSQSTEETQYF.

This clonotype has a handful of counts. V is TRBV9 and J is TRBJ2-5; the match to TRBD2 covers 14 bases. Germline CDR1 is SGDLS and CDR2 is YYNGEE. This CDR3 contains 15 residues. Trimming at V came to 4 bases and at J to 4 bases, leaving 3 bases not matched to a gene. CDR3 in DNA: TGTGCCAGCAGCACCGGGACTAGCGGGAGAGAGACCCAGTACTTC. It encodes CASSTGTSGRETQYF.